This T cell receptor beta chain came from a study of vaccination and CD4 T cells after COVID-19. Study context: Investigators drew the post-COVID samples a median roughly 98 days after diagnosis, with a range of 35 to 161.

Oncomine TCR Beta short-read sequencing was applied to DNA from cultured CD4+ T cells. MiXCR was run by TCRdb on the PCR reads, yielding one entry per CDR3 protein. The data hold around 20,000 distinct CDR3 sequences, with 55% to 70% observed a single time. The V gene's germline CDR1 is MNHNS and CDR2 SASEGT. Trimming removed 5 bases from V and 1 base from J; junction bases left unmatched: 2. The CDR3 totals 14 residues. This clonotype occurred a few times. Its antigen is not known. Treatment meaning: roughly 10-day PBMC culture with coronavirus spike peptide pools or control peptides (ViraFEST assay). For ViraFEST, peptide pools expanded antigen-specific T cells, after which the TCRs were sequenced. Nucleocapsid antibodies tested negative before and after vaccination in healthy vaccine recipients, excluding prior SARS-CoV-2 infection. Fresh IL-2 medium was used to replace half of the medium on days 3 and 7.

The source of this sequence is a human donor who received a COVID-19 vaccine. J is TRBJ1-3 and V is TRBV6-1, with 7 bases matching TRBD1. The specimen was CD4+ T cells from blood, cultured in vitro, collected after SARS-CoV-2 vaccination. CDR3 protein: CASSPTGSGNTIYF. As DNA, the CDR3 is TGTGCCAGCAGTCCGACAGGGTCTGGAAACACCATATATTTT.